Shown below are 11 T cell receptor beta chains from a single sample sequenced in a study of beta chain features in type 1 diabetes. The whole isolated RNA underwent reverse transcription, so sequencing captured expressed TCRB transcripts. Assay: immunoSEQ multiplex PCR; the TCRdb copy retains only in-frame clones and omits some. The table includes under 250,000 clones, 14% detected once. The sample taken for sequencing was naive CD4+ T cells from blood. Source of these receptors: a woman aged 35 to 49 in good health.

This chain connects TRBV5-1 to TRBJ2-7; 10 bases line up with TRBD2. This CDR3 comprises 14 residues. J was trimmed by 5 bases and V by 4 bases; bases with no gene match: 6. Germline-derived CDR1 and CDR2 are SGHRS and YFSETQ. The CDR3 loop reads CASSTTSGLDEQYF. The CDR3 DNA is TGCGCCAGCAGCACGACTAGCGGGCTGGACGAGCAGTACTTC. The variable domain in full, completed from reference TRBV5-1 and TRBJ2-7, reads KAGVTQTPRYLIKTRGQQVTLSCSPISGHRSVSWYQQTPGQGLQFLFEYFSETQRNKGNFPGRFSGRQFSNSRSEMNVSTLELGDSALYLCASSTTSGLDEQYFGPGTRLTVT.

This clone showed up just a few times. This chain connects TRBV2 to TRBJ1-5; no firm D call. V dropped 3 bases and J dropped 6 bases, with 9 bases sitting between them. CDR3 length: 13 amino acids. Per germline, CDR1 SNHLY and CDR2 FYNNEI. The DNA for the CDR3 is TGTGCCAGCAGTGAGCAGGTGGTTCAGCCCCAGCATTTT. This codes for CASSEQVVQPQHF.

In the case of this clone: Other DNA sequences in the sample encode the same CDR3. The chain joins TRBV5-4 to TRBJ1-4; TRBD1 matches 10 bases. The V gene end was trimmed by 4 bases and the J gene end by 0 bases; junction bases not matched to a gene: 6. Germline values: CDR1 SGHNT, CDR2 YYREEE (reference sequence). The CDR3 extends over 17 amino acids. The CDR3 spells CASSRGQGTATNEKLFF. The CDR3 DNA reads as TGTGCCAGCAGCCGGGGACAGGGGACAGCAACTAATGAAAAACTGTTTTTT.

This clone appeared a few times. The chain employs TRBV18 and TRBJ2-4; 7 bases are shared with TRBD1. The J segment lost 3 bases and the V segment lost 2 bases, leaving 4 bases of the junction unmatched. The length of the CDR3 is 15 residues. Germline lookup yields CDR1 KGHSH and CDR2 LQKENI. The CDR3 here is CASSPTQGIKNIQYF. CDR3 nucleotides: TGTGCCAGCTCACCAACACAGGGGATCAAAAACATTCAGTACTTC.

This clone occurred a few times. The V and J genes are TRBV6-6 and TRBJ2-2; 13 bases align to TRBD2. The CDR3 extends over 16 amino acids. Germline CDR1 MNHNY, CDR2 SVGAGI (reference sequence). J was trimmed by 8 bases and V by 5 bases; bases with no gene match: 8. CDR3 in DNA: TGTGCCAGCAGTCGTACTAGCGGGGGGGCCTTTGGGGAGCTGTTTTTT. As protein: CASSRTSGGAFGELFF.

This sequence joins TRBV5-6 and TRBJ2-1; D may be TRBD2 (6 bases). The germline V and J ends were trimmed by 1 base and 7 bases, with 15 bases remaining between them. Germline lookup yields CDR1 SGHDT and CDR2 YYEEEE. The length of the CDR3 is 15 residues. CDR3 amino acids: CASSLWAGGRNEQFF. CDR3 coding DNA: TGTGCCAGCAGCTTGTGGGCTGGAGGGAGGAATGAGCAGTTCTTC.

This clone was counted a few times. This chain uses TRBV5-1 with TRBJ2-2; D is possibly TRBD2 (6 bases). The CDR3 has 15 amino acids. Trimming pared 3 bases from V and 3 bases from J, leaving 12 bases between. CDR1 is SGHRS, CDR2 YFSETQ, per germline. DNA of the CDR3: TGCGCCAGCAGCTCGGAGGGTCTTTACACCGGGGAGCTGTTTTTT. Translated: CASSSEGLYTGELFF.

This sequence joins TRBV18 and TRBJ1-2; the match to TRBD1 covers 9 bases. The CDR3 loop spans 14 amino acids. The trim removed 3 bases at V and 7 bases at J, leaving 6 bases unmatched. Per the germline V gene, CDR1 is KGHSH and CDR2 is LQKENI. CDR3 residues: CASSPRDRVGGYTF. The DNA for the CDR3 is TGTGCCAGCTCACCGAGGGACAGGGTTGGTGGCTACACCTTC.

This clone was recorded a few times. The chain is built from TRBV7-9 and TRBJ2-3; D might be TRBD2 (5 bases). Germline CDR1 SEHNR, CDR2 FQNEAQ (reference sequence). Trimming left V 1 base short and J 0 bases short, with 14 bases between. The CDR3 runs 17 residues. DNA of the CDR3: TGTGCCAGCAGCTTAGTGGTCGGGGTCCTAAGCACAGATACGCAGTATTTT. Translating gives CASSLVVGVLSTDTQYF.

The V call is TRBV5-1, the J call TRBJ2-7, with 8 bases matching TRBD1. The CDR3 is made up of 13 amino acids. V shed 5 bases, J shed 4 bases, and the junction held 5 bases outside the gene matches. Germline assignment: CDR1 SGHRS and CDR2 YFSETQ. The CDR3 bases are TGCGCCAGCAGTGCAGGGGGCGGGTACGAGCAGTACTTC. Amino acids: CASSAGGGYEQYF. Using reference TRBV5-1 and TRBJ2-7 for the parts outside the CDR3, the full variable domain is KAGVTQTPRYLIKTRGQQVTLSCSPISGHRSVSWYQQTPGQGLQFLFEYFSETQRNKGNFPGRFSGRQFSNSRSEMNVSTLELGDSALYLCASSAGGGYEQYFGPGTRLTVT.

This clone turned up a few times. The V gene is TRBV4-3, the J gene TRBJ1-1; no firm D call. The V and J ends lost 7 bases and 4 bases respectively, with 19 bases between them. CDR1 and CDR2 from the germline V gene are LGHNA and YSLEER. This CDR3 comprises 15 residues. The CDR3 nucleotides are TGCGCCAGCACCCTTGAGATCGGTCGGTTCACTGAAGCTTTCTTT. Translation: CASTLEIGRFTEAFF.